A selection of T cell receptor beta chains follows, all from one sample in a study of shared clonotypes between healthy human individuals. Repertoires were generated with immunoSEQ multiplex PCR, while TCRdb's copy carries only in-frame clones and drops some. This table holds around 620,000 clones, approximately 95% found once. Sample: naive CD8+ T cells sorted from blood. The receptors stem from a woman aged 25 to 39 in good health. Both conserved end residues are part of each CDR3. A D gene is named only where the DNA matches it firmly. Expanded clones get a size class; other rows say once, few or many, or leave the size out.

TRBJ2-7	TRBV5-4	TRBD2	.	CASSYGTSVRGEQYF	TGTGCCAGCAGCTACGGGACTAGTGTTCGCGGCGAGCAGTACTTC
TRBJ2-5	TRBV7-8	TRBD2	.	CASSGGLAEETQYF	TGTGCCAGCAGCGGAGGACTAGCGGAAGAGACCCAGTACTTC
TRBJ2-7	TRBV4-1	TRBD2	.	CASSQGSGRAGSVQYF	TGCGCCAGCAGCCAAGGGTCGGGGAGGGCCGGTTCTGTGCAGTACTTC
TRBJ2-3	TRBV7-9	.	once	CASSRDVSTDTQYF	TGTGCCAGCAGCCGCGACGTGAGCACAGATACGCAGTATTTT
TRBJ2-3	TRBV7-9	.	.	CASRPREGAGTDTQYF	TGTGCCAGCAGACCAAGGGAGGGGGCTGGGACAGATACGCAGTATTTT
TRBJ2-7	TRBV28	TRBD2	.	CASSRASGNEQYF	TGTGCCAGCAGTCGGGCTAGCGGGAACGAGCAGTACTTC
TRBJ2-6	TRBV6-5	.	.	CASSYSPGAGANVLTF	TGTGCCAGCAGTTACTCCCCCGGGGCCGGGGCCAACGTCCTGACTTTC
TRBJ2-7	TRBV27	.	once	CASSSSPRDFSYEQYF	TGTGCCAGCAGTTCTTCCCCCCGGGACTTCTCCTACGAGCAGTACTTC
TRBJ2-3	TRBV28	TRBD2	.	CASSPGLVSTDTQYF	TGTGCCAGCAGTCCGGGACTAGTGAGCACAGATACGCAGTATTTT
TRBJ2-7	TRBV5-6	TRBD1	.	CASTFRDSSYEQYF	TGTGCCAGCACCTTCCGGGACAGTTCCTACGAGCAGTACTTC
TRBJ2-5	TRBV19	.	.	CASSISQEQETQYF	TGTGCCAGTAGTATAAGTCAGGAGCAAGAGACCCAGTACTTC
TRBJ1-2	TRBV28	TRBD1	.	CASSLTRWGTDYGYTF	TGTGCCAGCAGTTTAACTCGTTGGGGGACAGACTATGGCTACACCTTC
TRBJ2-7	TRBV27	.	.	CASTNSDTYEQYF	TGTGCCAGCACCAATTCAGATACCTACGAGCAGTACTTC
TRBJ2-1	TRBV13	TRBD2	.	CASSSRGREFF	TGTGCCAGCAGCTCCCGGGGGAGGGAGTTCTTC
TRBJ2-2	TRBV27	.	.	CASSLARNTGELFF	TGTGCCAGCAGTTTAGCTCGGAACACCGGGGAGCTGTTTTTT
TRBJ1-1	TRBV27	.	.	CASSLGPNSPEAFF	TGTGCCAGCAGTTTAGGCCCCAATAGCCCTGAAGCTTTCTTT